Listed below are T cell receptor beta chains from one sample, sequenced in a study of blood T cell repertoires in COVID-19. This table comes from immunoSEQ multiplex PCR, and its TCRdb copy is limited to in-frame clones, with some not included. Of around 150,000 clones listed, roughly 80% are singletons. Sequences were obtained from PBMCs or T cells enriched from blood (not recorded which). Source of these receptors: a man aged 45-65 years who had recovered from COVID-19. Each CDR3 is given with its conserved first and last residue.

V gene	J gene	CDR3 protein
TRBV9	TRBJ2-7	CASSAEDRGGYEQYF
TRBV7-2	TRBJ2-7	CASSLRRDLSYEQYF
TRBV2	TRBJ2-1	CASTPQRLAGAYNEQFF
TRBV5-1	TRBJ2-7	CASSADRGLEPYEQYF
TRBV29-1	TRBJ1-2	CSVERYGGGYTF
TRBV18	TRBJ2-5	CASSPLNGGSKRTTQYF
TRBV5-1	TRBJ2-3	CASSWASGGASDTQYF
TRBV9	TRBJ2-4	CASSAPQGRGQNIQYF
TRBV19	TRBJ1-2	CASSDLDRNYGYTF
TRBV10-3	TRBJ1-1	CAISPLDGWATEAFF
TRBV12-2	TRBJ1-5	CASRLAAPGEFNQPQHF
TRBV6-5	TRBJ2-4	CASSSLAGGPKNIQYF
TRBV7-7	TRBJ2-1	CASSSSGGVSYNEQFF
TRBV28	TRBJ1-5	CASNLYGDRTSNQPQHF
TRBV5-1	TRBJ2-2	CASSVGQLNTGELFF
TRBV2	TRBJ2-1	CASSAPPGLAAESSYNEQFF
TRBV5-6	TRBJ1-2	CASGSRGGTGGYTF
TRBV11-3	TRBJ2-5	CARGQGSAGDQETQYF
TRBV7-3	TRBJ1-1	CASSLGARTEAFF
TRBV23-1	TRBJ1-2	CASSREQTGYYGYTF
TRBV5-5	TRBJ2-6	CASSSRAGGANVLTF